A single sample is the source of the 14 T cell receptor beta chains below, sequenced in a study of T cell responses to AZD1222 COVID-19 vaccine. Data came from immunoSEQ multiplex PCR; TCRdb stores just in-frame clones and leaves some out. Among about 150,000 clones listed, around 92% were seen once. The sample consisted of peripheral blood, taken on day 0 of AZD1222 vaccination. Every receptor here comes from an adult in good health.

This chain connects TRBV7-4 to TRBJ1-5; a weak D match, TRBD1 (5 bases). V gave up 3 bases and J gave up 0 bases, with 9 bases separating them. Germline V gene data show CDR1 as SGHVT and CDR2 as SQSDAQ. This CDR3 has 15 residues. CDR3 region: CASSFVGDSNQPQHF. The CDR3 DNA reads as TGTGCCAGCAGCTTTGTAGGGGATAGCAATCAGCCCCAGCATTTT.

The table lists this clone with a count of one. This chain uses TRBV18 with TRBJ2-5; 7 bases match TRBD1. Germline V gene lookup returns CDR1 KGHSH and CDR2 LQKENI. V lost 4 bases to trimming and J lost 5 bases; unmatched junction nucleotides: 13. The CDR3 runs to 16 residues. This CDR3 is CASSRSATGLMETQYF. The CDR3 nucleotides read TGTGCCAGCTCACGTTCGGCGACAGGGTTGATGGAGACCCAGTACTTC. Complete variable domain (other parts from reference TRBV18 and TRBJ2-5): NAGVMQNPRHLVRRRGQEARLRCSPMKGHSHVYWYRQLPEEGLKFMVYLQKENIIDESGMPKERFSAEFPKEGPSILRIQQVVRGDSAAYFCASSRSATGLMETQYFGPGTRLLVL.

The chain is built from TRBV27 and TRBJ1-3; D unresolved. This CDR3 has 18 residues. Germline V gene sequence: CDR1 MNHEY, CDR2 SMNVEV (reference sequence). V was shortened by 3 bases and J by 0 bases, with 18 bases between the two germline ends. The CDR3 spells CASSLVRPSSSSGNTIYF. CDR3 bases: TGTGCCAGCAGTTTGGTGCGGCCTTCCTCGAGCTCTGGAAACACCATATATTTT.

This clone has only one observation. The chain couples TRBV24-1 to TRBJ2-1; 9 bases line up with TRBD2. From germline, CDR1 is KGHDR and CDR2 SFDVKD. With V trimmed by 5 bases and J by 9 bases, 7 bases remained unmatched. The CDR3 is made up of 14 amino acids. The CDR3 DNA follows: TGTGCCACCAGTGGGGTAGCGGGGGCGGGTGAGCAGTTCTTC. Amino acids: CATSGVAGAGEQFF.

The gene calls are TRBV5-5 and TRBJ1-4; D gene unclear. Trimming stripped 3 bases from V and 7 bases from J, with 13 bases between. Germline V gives CDR1 SGHKS, CDR2 YYEKEE (reference sequence). The CDR3 extends over 14 amino acids. The CDR3 is CASSSGWTSEKLFF. CDR3 in DNA: TGTGCCAGCAGCTCCGGCTGGACTTCTGAAAAACTGTTTTTT.

The chain has TRBV11-1 and TRBJ2-1, with 10 bases lining up with TRBD2. Germline CDR1 reads SGHAT; CDR2 reads FQDESV (reference sequence). The CDR3 covers 14 residues. Germline trimming cut 5 bases from V and 6 bases from J; bases unmatched to any gene: 4. The CDR3 DNA follows: TGTGCCAGCAGCACTTGGACTAGCGGCAATGAGCAGTTCTTC. Its protein product is CASSTWTSGNEQFF.

The chain carries TRBV11-2 and TRBJ1-6; D not certain. Trimming stripped 3 bases from V and 0 bases from J, with 12 bases between. This CDR3 comprises 17 residues. The V gene's germline CDR1 is SGHAT and CDR2 FQNNGV. The CDR3 loop reads CASSFYILSSYNSPLHF. In DNA form, the CDR3 reads TGTGCCAGCAGCTTTTATATACTGAGCTCCTATAATTCACCCCTCCACTTT. Complete variable domain (other parts from reference TRBV11-2 and TRBJ1-6): EAGVAQSPRYKIIEKRQSVAFWCNPISGHATLYWYQQILGQGPKLLIQFQNNGVVDDSQLPKDRFSAERLKGVDSTLKIQPAKLEDSAVYLCASSFYILSSYNSPLHFGNGTRLTVT.

This chain links TRBV7-2 with TRBJ1-2; possible D gene TRBD1, 6 bases. Germline V gives CDR1 SGHTA, CDR2 FQGNSA. This CDR3 comprises 16 residues. Trimming cost V 8 bases and J 0 bases, with 19 bases left between them. The CDR3 region is CASSWGAIGANYGYTF. The CDR3 DNA sequence: TGTGCCAGCTCGTGGGGGGCGATAGGGGCTAACTATGGCTACACCTTC.

This chain connects TRBV5-1 to TRBJ2-7, with 10 positions matching TRBD1. The CDR3 is 14 amino acids. Unmatched junction bases numbered 8, after V lost 4 bases and J lost 7 bases. Per the germline V gene, CDR1 is SGHRS and CDR2 is YFSETQ. CDR3 region: CASSPRTGGREQYF. Written as DNA, the CDR3 is TGCGCCAGCAGCCCCAGGACAGGGGGGCGGGAGCAGTACTTC.

The V call is TRBV12-3 or TRBV12-4, the J call TRBJ1-5, with D maybe TRBD1 (5 bases). Trimming pared 3 bases from V and 8 bases from J, leaving 11 bases between. The CDR3 totals 13 residues. This CDR3 is CASSFFGGEPQHF. The CDR3 bases are TGTGCCAGCAGTTTTTTCGGGGGGGAGCCCCAGCATTTT.

The J gene is TRBJ1-5, the V gene TRBV6-1; no definite D call. The V gene lost 3 bases and the J gene lost 7 bases, with 10 bases spanning the gap. Germline-derived CDR1 and CDR2 are MNHNS and SASEGT. The CDR3 consists of 13 residues. As DNA, the CDR3 is TGTGCCAGCAGTGAGCCGGGGATGCAGCCCCAGCATTTT. Protein sequence: CASSEPGMQPQHF.

CDR3 nucleotides: TGTGCCAGCAGCGTAGGTGGGGGGCCGGGTAGAGAGACCCAGTACTTC. It is translated as CASSVGGGPGRETQYF. This chain connects TRBV9 to TRBJ2-5; perhaps D is TRBD1 or TRBD2 (6 bases each). Germline V gene sequence: CDR1 SGDLS, CDR2 YYNGEE. V was clipped by 0 bases and J by 4 bases, with 16 bases between them. The CDR3 length is 16 residues.

In this sample, this clone turned up a few times. The chain uses TRBV30 and TRBJ1-2, with D unresolved. The germline V and J ends were trimmed by 3 bases and 8 bases, with 10 bases remaining between them. The CDR3 has 11 residues. Germline V gives CDR1 GTSNPN, CDR2 SVGIG (reference sequence). Written as DNA, the CDR3 is TGTGCCTGGAGCCCGTCGGGAGGCTACACCTTC. This encodes CAWSPSGGYTF.

The chain is built from TRBV7-9 and TRBJ2-3; 12 positions agree with TRBD2. V was clipped by 1 base and J by 4 bases; unmatched bases: 3. CDR1 and CDR2 (germline): SEHNR, FQNEAQ (reference sequence). CDR3 length: 16 residues. DNA of the CDR3: TGTGCCAGCAGCTTAGGACTAGCGGGAGAGGCAGATACGCAGTATTTT. As protein: CASSLGLAGEADTQYF.